These 14 T cell receptor beta chains originate from one sample sequenced in a study of blood T cells in healthy people across ages. It was with a sample-barcoded 5' primer and a J-beta primer mix that a second PCR of about 7 to 12 cycles was run. Each CDR3 protein gets one entry after TCRdb re-called the 5' RACE reads with MiXCR. The repertoire has more than 800,000 distinct CDR3 sequences, around 26% of them found once; the top ten carry roughly 17%. Sequencing was performed on blood. The source of these receptors is a woman of 80 years or more in good health.

This clonotype was picked up a small number of times. A much larger clone lies a single base off, so this may be a read error. The chain recombines TRBV5-1 with TRBJ2-6; tentatively, D is TRBD1 (6 bases). Germline V gene data show CDR1 as SGHRS and CDR2 as YFSETQ. The CDR3 spans 15 residues. The CDR3 nucleotides are TGCGCCAGCAGTTGGGCAGGGGACGGGGCCAACGTCCGGACTTTC. Its protein is CASSWAGDGANVRTF.

This chain connects TRBV6-5 to TRBJ1-2, with unresolved D. The CDR3 runs 15 residues. Germline loops: CDR1 MNHEY, CDR2 SVGAGI. The V gene lost 0 bases and the J gene lost 8 bases, with 16 bases spanning the gap. CDR3 residues: CASSYSRRRYSGYTF. The DNA of the CDR3 is TGTGCCAGCAGTTACTCCAGGAGGCGGTACTCGGGCTACACCTTC.

This chain links TRBV7-9 with TRBJ1-2; no reliable D call. V lost 2 bases and J 4 bases, leaving 17 bases between the germline ends. CDR1 is SEHNR, CDR2 FQNEAQ, per germline (reference sequence). The length of the CDR3 is 16 residues. The CDR3 nucleotides are TGTGCCAGCAGCTTATTTGTCCCGGGAGATTTCTATGGCTACACCTTC. It translates to CASSLFVPGDFYGYTF.

This clonotype has at least ten counts. The chain recombines TRBV10-3 with TRBJ1-2, with 7 bases identical to TRBD1. Looked up from germline, CDR1 is ENHRY and CDR2 is SYGVKD. After removal of 6 bases from V and 5 bases from J, the junction contained 6 bases not matched to a gene. The CDR3 sequence is 13 residues long. The CDR3 DNA reads as TGTGCCATCAGCCACGAACAGGGGTATGGCTACACCTTC. It yields the protein CAISHEQGYGYTF.

A few counts support this clonotype. This may stem from a read error, because a much larger clone lies one nucleotide away. The chain is built from TRBV4-1 and TRBJ2-1; a possible D gene is TRBD1 (6 bases). The J call is in doubt because the DNA end fits TRBJ2-7 better. This CDR3 spans 17 amino acids. Per germline, CDR1 MGHRA and CDR2 YSYEKL. CDR3 amino acids: CASSQDQQGHSYNEQYF. CDR3 nucleotides: TGCGCCAGCAGCCAAGATCAGCAGGGGCACTCCTACAATGAGCAGTACTTC.

This clonotype appeared many times. V and J are TRBV20-1 and TRBJ1-2; D is uncertain. Germline loops: CDR1 DFQATT, CDR2 SNEGSKA (reference sequence). The CDR3 has 17 residues. Between the trimmed V and J ends, which lost 0 bases and 4 bases, there was a span of 21 bases. CDR3 sequence: CSARDIKKEGSTYGYTF. For the CDR3, the DNA is TGCAGTGCTAGAGATATTAAGAAGGAGGGTTCGACCTATGGCTACACCTTC.

This clonotype occurred a few times. The chain uses TRBV5-1 and TRBJ1-1; 7 bases are a match to TRBD1. This CDR3 has 15 residues. V gave up 4 bases and J gave up 2 bases; unmatched junction bases: 8. Germline V gene sequence: CDR1 SGHRS, CDR2 YFSETQ. The CDR3 DNA reads TGCGCCAGCAGCCGCTTGGCAGGGGGTAACACTGAAGCTTTCTTT. Amino acids: CASSRLAGGNTEAFF. Supplemented by reference TRBV5-1 and TRBJ1-1, the full variable domain reads KAGVTQTPRYLIKTRGQQVTLSCSPISGHRSVSWYQQTPGQGLQFLFEYFSETQRNKGNFPGRFSGRQFSNSRSEMNVSTLELGDSALYLCASSRLAGGNTEAFFGQGTRLTVV.

This clonotype was seen many times. This chain joins TRBV20-1 and TRBJ2-3, with D tentatively TRBD2 (6 bases). CDR1 and CDR2 (germline): DFQATT, SNEGSKA (reference sequence). The V end was cut by 0 bases, the J end by 6 bases, with 16 bases between. This CDR3 contains 15 residues. The DNA of the CDR3 is TGCAGTGCTAGAGATTCAGGAGGGGCAAGTGATACGCAGTATTTT. Translating it yields CSARDSGGASDTQYF.

The chain joins TRBV15 to TRBJ2-1, with D perhaps TRBD1 (5 bases). Trimming removed 5 bases from V and 8 bases from J, with 19 bases in between. Germline assignment: CDR1 LNHNV and CDR2 YYDKDF (reference sequence). This CDR3 spans 15 amino acids. CDR3 sequence (DNA): TGTGCCACCAGCCCCAGGGCCAGGGTCGAGGATGAGCAGTTCTTC. Translating gives CATSPRARVEDEQFF.

This clonotype was recorded a few times. A single base separates this from a much larger clone, so it may be a read error. J is TRBJ2-3 and V is TRBV7-2; D gene unclear. The CDR3 extends over 11 amino acids. CDR1 SGHTA and CDR2 FQGNSA come from the germline V gene. V lost 8 bases to trimming and J lost 5 bases, with 8 bases between them. The CDR3 DNA reads as TGTGCCAGCGGCTGGAGAGATACGCAGTATTTT. It yields the protein CASGWRDTQYF.

This clonotype was counted at least ten times. The V gene is TRBV24-1, the J gene TRBJ2-1; 8 bases line up with TRBD1. The CDR3 has 19 residues. V trimming: 4 bases; J trimming: 1 base; junction bases outside the gene matches: 14. Germline CDR1 KGHDR, CDR2 SFDVKD. The CDR3 bases are TGTGCCACCAGTGACACCCCCGCTTGGACAGGGAAGTCCTACAATGAGCAGTTCTTC. This encodes CATSDTPAWTGKSYNEQFF.

This clonotype has at least ten counts. The V gene is TRBV11-2, the J gene TRBJ1-1; D gene ambiguous. CDR1 SGHAT and CDR2 FQNNGV come from the germline V gene. This CDR3 is built from 13 residues. V lost 1 base and J lost 6, with 9 bases in between. The chain's CDR3 is CASSLGIRAEAFF. CDR3 nucleotide sequence: TGTGCCAGCAGCTTAGGTATTCGCGCTGAAGCTTTCTTT. Full variable domain (missing parts from reference TRBV11-2 and TRBJ1-1): EAGVAQSPRYKIIEKRQSVAFWCNPISGHATLYWYQQILGQGPKLLIQFQNNGVVDDSQLPKDRFSAERLKGVDSTLKIQPAKLEDSAVYLCASSLGIRAEAFFGQGTRLTVV.

In this sample, this clonotype turned up a few times. The chain combines TRBV5-1 with TRBJ2-5, with TRBD1 matching over 8 bases. Germline CDR1 is SGHRS and CDR2 is YFSETQ. Germline trimming cut 3 bases from V and 5 bases from J; bases unmatched to any gene: 6. The CDR3 totals 14 residues. In DNA form, the CDR3 reads TGCGCCAGCAGCTCGCAGGACAGGGTTGAGACCCAGTACTTC. Translating it yields CASSSQDRVETQYF.

This clonotype was recorded at least ten times. The chain is built from TRBV20-1 and TRBJ2-3, with D possibly TRBD2 on 5 matching bases. Germline assignment: CDR1 DFQATT and CDR2 SNEGSKA (reference sequence). CDR3 size: 13 residues. V was cut by 3 bases and J by 5 bases, with 12 bases left in between. CDR3 DNA sequence: TGCAGTGCTAGTACTGGGAGTGAAGATACGCAGTATTTT. The encoded protein is CSASTGSEDTQYF.